The rows below give T cell receptor beta chains drawn from one sample of a study of CD8 T cell repertoires and HIV-1 epitope variants. Some clones are missing from TCRdb's copy, which holds only in-frame ones; the method was immunoSEQ multiplex PCR. The sample includes some 5,900 clones, more than 60% of them seen just once. These TCRs' antigens remain unknown. The specimen sequenced was cultured CD8+ T cells derived from PBMCs. These receptors were collected from a male donor with HIV. The conserved cysteine and the conserved F or W are not part of the CDR3 here.

J	V	CDR3
TRBJ2-1	TRBV5-1	ASSRISGTSYNEQF
TRBJ2-4	TRBV9	ASSAPLRDRGVGTTKNIQY
TRBJ1-4	TRBV2	ASSEQASRQEKLF
TRBJ1-1	TRBV6-1	ASRSPPGNTEAF
TRBJ1-2	TRBV23-1	ASSHKRPCGYT
TRBJ1-1	TRBV19	ASSITSAGNTEAF
TRBJ1-2	TRBV9	ASSLQGINYGYT
TRBJ1-1	TRBV7-3	ASRDSGNTEAF
TRBJ2-7	TRBV5-1	ASSPLGTSSYEQY
TRBJ2-1	TRBV4-2	ASSQTGNEQF
TRBJ2-2	TRBV6-4	ASSDRNTGELF
TRBJ1-3	TRBV4-2	ASSQDTGMFSGNTIY
TRBJ2-3	TRBV5-8	ASSPTSGVATDTQY
TRBJ1-4	TRBV4-1	ASSHAGTGEKLF
TRBJ2-5	TRBV28	ASSLSDGGVGETQY
TRBJ2-4	TRBV5-6	ASSKGGGQSIQY
TRBJ1-1	TRBV7-2	ASRKGGGTEAF
TRBJ2-1	TRBV5-6	ASSSIQNQQF
TRBJ2-1	TRBV6-5	ASSPDRTPYNEQF
TRBJ2-2	TRBV5-1	ASSLFALGLSETGELF
TRBJ1-1	TRBV14	ASSETGDTEAF
TRBJ1-2	TRBV15	ATSREQAHGYT
TRBJ2-7	TRBV7-8	ASSLSSYEQY
TRBJ1-6	TRBV7-6	ASSLAQGYNSPLH
TRBJ1-5	TRBV5-4	ASSSTEDSNQPQH
TRBJ2-6	TRBV14	ASSPLSGANVLT
TRBJ2-2	TRBV30	AWSVDWHSTGELF
TRBJ1-1	TRBV4-1	ASSRLQGEEAF
TRBJ2-5	TRBV11-2	ASSPLGEPNQETQY
TRBJ1-6	TRBV19	ASSITEYGSPLH
TRBJ2-1	TRBV6-5	ASSYSGRGRRNEQF
TRBJ1-1	TRBV6-1	ASSEVGGDIAEAF